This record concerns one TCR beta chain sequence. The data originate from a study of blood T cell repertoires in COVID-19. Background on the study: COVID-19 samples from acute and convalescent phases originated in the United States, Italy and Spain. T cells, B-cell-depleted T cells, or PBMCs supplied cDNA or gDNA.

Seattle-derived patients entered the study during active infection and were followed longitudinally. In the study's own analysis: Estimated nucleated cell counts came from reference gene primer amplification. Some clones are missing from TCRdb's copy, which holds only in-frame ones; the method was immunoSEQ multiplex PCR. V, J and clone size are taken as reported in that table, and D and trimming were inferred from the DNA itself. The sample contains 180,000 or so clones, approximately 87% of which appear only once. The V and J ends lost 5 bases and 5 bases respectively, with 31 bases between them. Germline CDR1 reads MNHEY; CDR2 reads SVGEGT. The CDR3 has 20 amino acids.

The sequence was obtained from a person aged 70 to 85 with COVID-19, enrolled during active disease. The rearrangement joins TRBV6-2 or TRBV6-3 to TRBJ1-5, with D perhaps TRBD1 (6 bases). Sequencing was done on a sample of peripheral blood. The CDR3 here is CASSHSRSGTKTPPDQPQHF. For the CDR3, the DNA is TGTGCCAGCAGTCATAGTCGATCAGGGACAAAGACCCCACCCGATCAGCCCCAGCATTTT.